These T cell receptor beta chains were read from a single sample in a study of CD4 T cells in relation to SARS-CoV-2 and coronaviruses. The data were produced by immunoSEQ multiplex PCR, yet TCRdb's version contains in-frame clones alone and is incomplete. The data show approximately 60,000 clones, 92% seen once. Sequencing was done on a sample of naive CD4+ T cells from PBMCs. These receptors all come from an adult with COVID-19. CDR3s include the opening cysteine and the closing phenylalanine or tryptophan. Fields, in order: clone size, J gene, V gene, D gene, CDR3 DNA, CDR3 protein. D genes are given only for firm matches. Clone size appears in some rows only: once, few, many, or a class for an expanded clone.

.,TRBJ1-2,TRBV3-1/TRBV3-2,.,TGTGCCAGCAGCCAAGACGGCAGGCATGGCTATGGCTACACCTTC,CASSQDGRHGYGYTF
.,TRBJ2-2,TRBV4-1,.,TGCGCCAGCAGCCAAGTCGGCCGAATCGGGGAGCTGTTTTTT,CASSQVGRIGELFF
once,TRBJ2-5,TRBV11-2,TRBD2,TGTGCCAGCAGCCCCTCCCGGGGAGGGGAGACCCAGTACTTC,CASSPSRGGETQYF
.,TRBJ2-5,TRBV21-1,.,TGTGCCAGCAGCAAAGAGATAGGGGACCCGCGGCAAGAGACCCAGTACTTC,CASSKEIGDPRQETQYF
.,TRBJ2-7,TRBV10-3,.,TGTGCCGGCGGGGCAGGCGGCTACGAGCAGTACTTC,CAGGAGGYEQYF
.,TRBJ2-6,TRBV9,TRBD2,TGTGCCAGCAGCCCCAGGGTAGCGGGAGGTTCTGGGGCCAACGTCCTGACTTTC,CASSPRVAGGSGANVLTF
once,TRBJ1-5,TRBV19,.,TGTGCCAGTAGTATACCCGCTTACAGGGAACTTCGACAGCCCCAGCATTTT,CASSIPAYRELRQPQHF
.,TRBJ1-3,TRBV18,.,TGTGCCAGCTCACCATTTAGAGAGCGGTCTACCGGAAACACCATATATTTT,CASSPFRERSTGNTIYF
.,TRBJ1-1,TRBV5-1,TRBD1,TGCGCCAGCAGCTCGACAGGGGGGTTGACTGAAGCTTTCTTT,CASSSTGGLTEAFF
.,TRBJ2-7,TRBV15,TRBD1,TGTGCCACCAGCCCCACCGGACAGGCACCCTACGAGCAGTACTTC,CATSPTGQAPYEQYF
.,TRBJ2-3,TRBV3-1/TRBV3-2,TRBD1,TGTGCCAGCAGCCAAGACCCAGGGGGCTTGCGCACAGATACGCAGTATTTT,CASSQDPGGLRTDTQYF
.,TRBJ2-5,TRBV5-4,TRBD2,TGTGCCAGCAGCTTGGGGGGGGGAGAGACCCAGTACTTC,CASSLGGGETQYF
.,TRBJ2-5,TRBV4-1,.,TGCGCCAGCAGCCAACTGCTTGGCGGGTCGGGTGAGACCCAGTACTTC,CASSQLLGGSGETQYF
.,TRBJ2-1,TRBV5-4,TRBD2,TGTGCCAGCAGTACTAGCGGGAGGTCCTACAATGAGCAGTTCTTC,CASSTSGRSYNEQFF
few,TRBJ1-1,TRBV9,TRBD1,TGTGCCAGCAGCCGGGGACAGGGGTTCACTGAAGCTTTCTTT,CASSRGQGFTEAFF
.,TRBJ2-5,TRBV13,TRBD2,TGTGCCAGCAGCTTAAGAGTTGGGGCCGGGACTAGCGGGATGGAGACCCAGTACTTC,CASSLRVGAGTSGMETQYF
once,TRBJ1-4,TRBV6-6,.,TGTGCCAGCAGTTCCCAAGGATCGCTTGAAAAACTGTTTTTT,CASSSQGSLEKLFF
.,TRBJ2-3,TRBV7-2,.,TGTGCCAGCAGCTTATGGCTACAGGGTGGGGATACGCAGTATTTT,CASSLWLQGGDTQYF
.,TRBJ2-1,TRBV7-8,.,TGTGCCAGCAGCTTACGTTTGGACCACGGGCATGAGCAGTTCTTC,CASSLRLDHGHEQFF
.,TRBJ2-2,TRBV7-8,.,TGTGCCAGCAGCACCCGCGGGAAGTTCACCGGGGAGCTGTTTTTT,CASSTRGKFTGELFF
.,TRBJ2-5,TRBV6-5,.,TGTGCCACCCAATCAGACCAAGAGACCCAGTACTTC,CATQSDQETQYF
.,TRBJ2-3,TRBV30,.,TGTGCCTGGAACCAGGGGCTTAGCACAGATACGCAGTATTTT,CAWNQGLSTDTQYF
.,TRBJ1-1,TRBV11-2,.,TGTGCCAGCAGCTTTCCCAGGGGCAAGAATACTGAAGCTTTCTTT,CASSFPRGKNTEAFF
.,TRBJ1-5,TRBV10-3,.,TGTGCCAGTGGGGCGGGGAGCGGTAGCAATCAGCCCCAGCATTTT,CASGAGSGSNQPQHF
.,TRBJ2-1,TRBV10-3,.,TGTGCCATCAGTGAGGGGTTCATTAGCCAACTACGGCAGTTCTTC,CAISEGFISQLRQFF
once,TRBJ2-5,TRBV29-1,.,TGCAGCGTTGAAGATAAGGAACTCCAAGAGACCCAGTACTTC,CSVEDKELQETQYF
.,TRBJ1-4,TRBV30,.,TGTGCCTGGGCCTACTTGTCTAATGAAAAACTGTTTTTT,CAWAYLSNEKLFF
.,TRBJ1-6,TRBV6-1,.,TGTGCCAGCAGTGAGGAGGGACCGGGGATATCACCCCTCCACTTT,CASSEEGPGISPLHF
.,TRBJ1-5,TRBV18,TRBD1,TGTGCCAGCTCCCTAGGACAGGGCGGCAATCAGCCCCAGCATTTT,CASSLGQGGNQPQHF
.,TRBJ2-2,TRBV2,.,TGTGCCATCGGACGAGCGGCGAACACCGGGGAGCTGTTTTTT,CAIGRAANTGELFF
.,TRBJ1-1,TRBV28,.,TGTGCCAGCGACCGAATTGGGCCCAACACTGAAGCTTTCTTT,CASDRIGPNTEAFF
.,TRBJ1-4,TRBV11-2,.,TGTGCCAGCAGCCCCTTCAGGGCCCTTAATGAAAAACTGTTTTTT,CASSPFRALNEKLFF
once,TRBJ2-3,TRBV7-7,.,TGTGCCAGCAGTCTAGAGGACACAGATACGCAGTATTTT,CASSLEDTDTQYF
.,TRBJ2-1,TRBV7-2,TRBD2,TGTGCCAGCAGCTTACTAGCGGGGGCGGTGAGGGAGCAGTTCTTC,CASSLLAGAVREQFF
once,TRBJ2-3,TRBV25-1,.,TGTGCCAGCTCAGCCTCCAGGTGGACCATCGATACGCAGTATTTT,CASSASRWTIDTQYF
.,TRBJ2-2,TRBV11-3,TRBD1,TGTGCCAGCAGCCTACGACAGGGAAACACCGGGGAGCTGTTTTTT,CASSLRQGNTGELFF
.,TRBJ1-6,TRBV20-1,.,TGCAGTGCCAGTTCCTTTCGAGGGCCTAATTCACCCCTCCACTTT,CSASSFRGPNSPLHF
.,TRBJ2-1,TRBV5-1,TRBD1,TGCGCCAGCAAGGGACAGGGAAGCCTTCGAAGGTCCAATGAGCAGTTCTTC,CASKGQGSLRRSNEQFF
.,TRBJ2-3,TRBV7-9,TRBD2,TGTGCCAGCAGCTTCGAGCTAGCGGGAGGGCCTGAAGATACGCAGTATTTT,CASSFELAGGPEDTQYF
.,TRBJ1-1,TRBV7-2,.,TGTGCCAGCAGGGGCTCCGGGGCGAACACTGAAGCTTTCTTT,CASRGSGANTEAFF
few,TRBJ1-5,TRBV5-1,.,TGCGCCAGCAGCTATAATAGCAATCAGCCCCAGCATTTT,CASSYNSNQPQHF